What follows are 17 T cell receptor beta chains derived from one specimen sequenced in a study of shared clonotypes between healthy human individuals. Profiling relied on immunoSEQ multiplex PCR, and the TCRdb table lists in-frame clones only, not all of them. In the table there are about 550,000 clones, roughly 95% of which are singletons. Terminally differentiated effector memory CD45RA+ cells were excluded by CCR7 positive selection of CD45RO-negative cells. The sequenced material came from naive CD8+ T cells sorted from blood. These receptor sequences come from a woman in her 30s in good health.

The J gene is TRBJ1-1, the V gene TRBV16, with a possible D match to TRBD1 (5 bases). The germline gives CDR1 KGHSY, CDR2 FQNENV. The germline V and J ends were trimmed by 3 bases and 3 bases, with 8 bases remaining between them. This CDR3 has 13 residues. The CDR3 bases are TGTGCCAGCAGCCAGGGGGGGTACACTGAAGCTTTCTTT. It is translated as CASSQGGYTEAFF.

The chain is built from TRBV9 and TRBJ2-3, with D possibly matching TRBD2 (5 bases). V was trimmed by 4 bases and J by 7 bases, leaving 10 bases between them. The CDR3 is 12 amino acids. Germline V lookup: CDR1 SGDLS, CDR2 YYNGEE. The CDR3 coding sequence is TGTGCCAGCAGCCCCTCGGGGAATACGCAGTATTTT. The encoded protein is CASSPSGNTQYF.

The rearrangement links TRBV7-9 to TRBJ2-3, with 7 bases aligning to TRBD1. Germline loops: CDR1 SEHNR, CDR2 FQNEAQ (reference sequence). The CDR3 length is 14 residues. Here the CDR3 DNA reads TGTGCGATCTCCAGGGGGATGGTAGGGGATACGCAGTATTTT. It encodes CAISRGMVGDTQYF.

The chain couples TRBV14 to TRBJ1-4; D perhaps matches TRBD1 (6 bases). From germline, CDR1 is SGHDN and CDR2 FVKESK. Trimming left V 5 bases short and J 7 bases short, with 14 bases between. This CDR3 comprises 14 residues. The CDR3 DNA reads as TGTGCCAGCAGCGCCTTACAGGGCACTGAAAAACTGTTTTTT. It translates to CASSALQGTEKLFF.

The V gene is TRBV2, the J gene TRBJ2-2, with 10 bases matching TRBD2. The trim removed 1 base at V and 5 bases at J, leaving 7 bases unmatched. Germline loops: CDR1 SNHLY, CDR2 FYNNEI. The CDR3 totals 17 residues. The DNA for the CDR3 is TGTGCCAGCAGTGAAGTTGCTAGCGGGAGCCGTACCGGGGAGCTGTTTTTT. Translation gives CASSEVASGSRTGELFF.

The chain couples TRBV10-2 to TRBJ2-3; TRBD2 is a possible D gene (6 bases). The CDR3 consists of 13 residues. V lost 6 bases, J lost 7 bases, and 14 bases lay in between. The germline CDR1 and CDR2 sequences are WSHSY and SAAADI. CDR3 nucleotides: TGCGCCAGCAGGGAAGCGGGCTTTTATACGCAGTATTTT. Encoded protein: CASREAGFYTQYF.

The chain combines TRBV10-1 with TRBJ2-3; the D call may be TRBD1 or TRBD2 (6 bases each). The germline gives CDR1 WNHNN, CDR2 SYGVQD (reference sequence). V lost 4 bases and J 4 bases, leaving 9 bases between the germline ends. The CDR3 sequence is 13 residues long. CDR3: CASSAGAPDTQYF. In nucleotides, the CDR3 is TGCGCCAGCAGTGCGGGGGCCCCAGATACGCAGTATTTT.

The chain has TRBV28 and TRBJ2-1; 8 bases map to TRBD1. Losses at the gene ends were 2 bases for V and 4 bases for J; bases not matched to a gene: 7. This CDR3 is 16 amino acids long. Per germline, CDR1 MDHEN and CDR2 SYDVKM. This chain's CDR3 is CASSLILTGGYNEQFF. The CDR3 DNA follows: TGTGCCAGCAGTTTAATTCTCACAGGGGGATACAATGAGCAGTTCTTC.

In regard to this clone: One junction end does not reproduce the germline sequence, and a read error may be involved. The rearrangement uses TRBV28 and TRBJ2-3; no clear D. The CDR3 covers 12 residues. From germline, CDR1 is MDHEN and CDR2 SYDVKM. The CDR3 reads CASSPSSHPNGF. Written as DNA, the CDR3 is TGTGCCAGCAGTCCCTCGTCTCATCCTAACGGTTTT.

This clone has only a few counts. The V call is TRBV30, the J call TRBJ1-2; TRBD1 matches at 8 bases. The junction had 7 bases not matched to a gene; V was cut back by 5 bases and J by 8 bases. Germline V gives CDR1 GTSNPN, CDR2 SVGIG (reference sequence). The CDR3 totals 12 residues. DNA for the CDR3: TGTGCCTGGGACAGGGGCTTCTGGGGCTACACCTTC. Protein sequence: CAWDRGFWGYTF.

This clone was seen once. This sequence joins TRBV5-6 and TRBJ2-1, with D uncertain. This CDR3 has 17 residues. Germline lookup yields CDR1 SGHDT and CDR2 YYEEEE. The V end was cut by 1 base, the J end by 0 bases, with 14 bases between. The DNA for the CDR3 is TGTGCCAGCAGCTTGTGGGTCGGATTGAGCTCCTACAATGAGCAGTTCTTC. Residues: CASSLWVGLSSYNEQFF.

In nucleotides, the CDR3 is TGCGCCAGCAGCCAACGACAGGTTCAACGGGAAAAACTGTTTTTT. Translating it yields CASSQRQVQREKLFF. The chain has TRBV4-1 and TRBJ1-4; D possibly corresponds to TRBD1 (6 bases). Germline CDR1 is MGHRA and CDR2 is YSYEKL. The CDR3 has 15 amino acids. V was cut by 2 bases and J by 8 bases, with 15 bases left in between.

The rearrangement links TRBV19 to TRBJ1-4, with 9 bases that match TRBD1. The V gene's germline CDR1 is LNHDA and CDR2 SQIVND (reference sequence). Unmatched junction bases numbered 1, after V lost 5 bases and J lost 0 bases. CDR3 length equals 15 residues. The chain's CDR3 is CASSGDRATNEKLFF. Here the CDR3 DNA reads TGTGCCAGTAGTGGGGACAGGGCAACTAATGAAAAACTGTTTTTT.

This chain connects TRBV21-1 to TRBJ2-2; the table's D gene call, TRBD1, was not cross checked with the DNA. TRBV21-1 is recorded as a pseudogene. The CDR3 has 19 residues. The CDR3 DNA reads as TGTGCCAGCAGCAAAGTGTGGGACAGGGGGCTGAGGGTCACCGGGGAGCTGTTTTTT. As protein: CASSKVWDRGLRVTGELFF.

CDR3 nucleotide sequence: TGTGCCAGCAGCCCATCGTTCCAGCCCCAGCATTTT. Its protein is CASSPSFQPQHF. This chain links TRBV16 with TRBJ1-5; no definite D call. Trimming stripped 4 bases from V and 7 bases from J, with 8 bases between. This CDR3 comprises 12 residues. Germline V gene data show CDR1 as KGHSY and CDR2 as FQNENV.

In regard to this clone: This sample also contains other DNA sequences that code for the same CDR3. The rearrangement links TRBV29-1 to TRBJ2-7; 7 nucleotides agree with TRBD2. Germline V lookup: CDR1 SQVTM, CDR2 ANQGSEA. This CDR3 is built from 11 residues. The V and J ends lost 3 bases and 4 bases, in that order; junction bases with no gene match: 0. CDR3 bases: TGCAGCGTTGAGCGGGGGTACGAGCAGTACTTC. Translation gives CSVERGYEQYF.

This clone occurred once. J is TRBJ1-4 and V is TRBV4-1; D not certain. V was trimmed by 7 bases and J by 0 bases, leaving 9 bases between them. Per germline, CDR1 MGHRA and CDR2 YSYEKL. The length of the CDR3 is 14 residues. The CDR3 region is CASTPDPTNEKLFF. The CDR3 DNA reads as TGCGCCAGCACACCGGACCCAACTAATGAAAAACTGTTTTTT.